The 14 T cell receptor beta chains below come from one sample, sequenced in a study of blood T cell repertoires in COVID-19. Data came from immunoSEQ multiplex PCR; TCRdb stores just in-frame clones and leaves some out. The table shows about 15,000 clones, with about nine tenths occurring only once. The specimen was peripheral blood. All receptors come from a human donor in a cohort sampled during active COVID-19.

The J gene is TRBJ2-3, the V gene TRBV9, with 7 bases identical to TRBD2. CDR3 length: 16 residues. With 4 bases clipped from V and 4 bases from J, the junction kept 12 bases outside the gene matches. Germline-derived CDR1 and CDR2 are SGDLS and YYNGEE. The CDR3 spells CASSPRVTSIADTQYF. The CDR3 DNA is TGTGCCAGCAGCCCCCGAGTGACTAGCATCGCAGATACGCAGTATTTT.

This rearrangement joins TRBV7-3 to TRBJ1-4, with 9 nucleotides matching TRBD1. The junction had 6 bases not matched to a gene; V was cut back by 5 bases and J by 8 bases. Germline V gene sequence: CDR1 SGHTA, CDR2 FQGTGA. The CDR3 extends over 14 amino acids. The CDR3 is CASSLTGGGEKLFF. In DNA form, the CDR3 reads TGTGCCAGCAGCCTGACAGGGGGAGGGGAAAAACTGTTTTTT.

This chain uses TRBV28 with TRBJ2-7; 9 bases align to TRBD1. This CDR3 region has 14 residues. V lost 6 bases to trimming and J lost 6 bases; unmatched junction nucleotides: 9. The germline CDR1 and CDR2 sequences are MDHEN and SYDVKM. The CDR3 nucleotides read TGTGCCAGCAGCCACGACAGGGGGACTGTCGAGCAGTACTTC. Amino acids: CASSHDRGTVEQYF.

The J gene is TRBJ2-2, the V gene TRBV15; maybe TRBD1 (7 bases). V lost 5 bases and J lost 5, with 15 bases in between. Germline V gene lookup returns CDR1 LNHNV and CDR2 YYDKDF (reference sequence). This CDR3 contains 15 residues. In nucleotides, the CDR3 is TGTGCCACCAGCGGAGGGGGCCGACGAACCGGGGAGCTGTTTTTT. It is translated as CATSGGGRRTGELFF. The full variable domain, its missing parts supplied by reference TRBV15 and TRBJ2-2, is DAMVIQNPRYQVTQFGKPVTLSCSQTLNHNVMYWYQQKSSQAPKLLFHYYDKDFNNEADTPDNFQSRRPNTSFCFLDIRSPGLGDTAMYLCATSGGGRRTGELFFGEGSRLTVL.

The V gene is TRBV5-1, the J gene TRBJ2-3, with 10 positions matching TRBD2. Trimming removed 0 bases from V and 5 bases from J; junction bases left unmatched: 9. CDR1 SGHRS and CDR2 YFSETQ come from the germline V gene. This CDR3 contains 17 residues. CDR3 residues: CASSLGGLAGGKDTQYF. The CDR3 DNA reads as TGCGCCAGCAGCTTGGGGGGATTAGCGGGAGGAAAAGATACGCAGTATTTT.

This clone was detected once. V is TRBV28 and J is TRBJ1-1; 9 nucleotides match TRBD1. Looked up from germline, CDR1 is MDHEN and CDR2 is SYDVKM. Germline trimming cut 3 bases from V and 2 bases from J; bases unmatched to any gene: 10. CDR3 length equals 17 residues. As DNA, the CDR3 is TGTGCCAGCAGTTTGGGAATGGCGGGACAGGGAAACACTGAAGCTTTCTTT. Its translation is CASSLGMAGQGNTEAFF.

The chain links TRBV10-3 to TRBJ2-1, with 7 positions matching TRBD1. This CDR3 spans 11 amino acids. J gave up 6 bases and V 10 bases, and 3 bases lay outside the gene matches. Germline V CDR1 and CDR2: ENHRY, SYGVKD. The CDR3 sequence is CATSGGNEQFF. CDR3 coding DNA: TGTGCCACCTCAGGGGGCAATGAGCAGTTCTTC.

The chain is built from TRBV5-1 and TRBJ2-3; TRBD2 matches 14 bases. CDR1 and CDR2 (germline): SGHRS, YFSETQ. V trimming: 3 bases; J trimming: 3 bases; junction bases outside the gene matches: 6. This CDR3 has 17 residues. The CDR3 bases are TGCGCCAGCAGCTACCTGACTAGCGGGAGGGGAACAGATACGCAGTATTTT. This codes for CASSYLTSGRGTDTQYF. Full variable domain (outside the CDR3, taken from reference TRBV5-1 and TRBJ2-3): KAGVTQTPRYLIKTRGQQVTLSCSPISGHRSVSWYQQTPGQGLQFLFEYFSETQRNKGNFPGRFSGRQFSNSRSEMNVSTLELGDSALYLCASSYLTSGRGTDTQYFGPGTRLTVL.

V and J are TRBV2 and TRBJ2-5; 12 nucleotides line up with TRBD2. Per germline, CDR1 SNHLY and CDR2 FYNNEI. Trimming took 4 bases from V and 4 from J; bases not matched to a gene: 7. The CDR3 is 16 residues long. The DNA for the CDR3 is TGTGCCAGCAGTGGGACTAGCGGGAATCGAGCAGAGACCCAGTACTTC. Its protein product is CASSGTSGNRAETQYF.

The V gene is TRBV12-3 or TRBV12-4, the J gene TRBJ2-2; the D gene is possibly TRBD2 (5 bases). The CDR3 is 13 residues long. Trimming removed 6 bases at V and 7 bases at J, with 12 bases between. The CDR3 bases are TGTGCCAGCAGCTCAAAGGCGGGCGGGGAGCTGTTTTTT. It specifies CASSSKAGGELFF.

V and J are TRBV28 and TRBJ2-6; tentative D call: TRBD2 (6 bases). Germline V gene data show CDR1 as MDHEN and CDR2 as SYDVKM. The CDR3 spans 16 residues. Trimming took off 6 bases at V and 2 bases at J, with 14 bases between the two ends. Here the CDR3 reads CASSSGSSPGANVLTF. CDR3 nucleotides: TGTGCCAGCAGCTCCGGGAGCTCGCCTGGGGCCAACGTCCTGACTTTC.

The chain couples TRBV11-2 to TRBJ2-2; no clear D. The CDR3 length is 16 residues. The V gene lost 4 bases and the J gene lost 1 base, with 13 bases spanning the gap. Germline lookup yields CDR1 SGHAT and CDR2 FQNNGV. This CDR3 reads CASSSLMTLNTGELFF. The CDR3 DNA is TGTGCCAGCAGCTCCCTGATGACTTTGAACACCGGGGAGCTGTTTTTT.

The rearrangement uses TRBV4-1 and TRBJ2-6; 7 nucleotides line up with TRBD1. V lost 3 bases, J lost 0 bases, and 11 bases stayed unmatched. Germline V gene lookup returns CDR1 MGHRA and CDR2 YSYEKL. This CDR3 comprises 19 residues. CDR3 sequence: CASSQGRVRDSSGANVLTF. CDR3 coding DNA: TGCGCCAGCAGCCAGGGCCGTGTTCGGGACAGCTCTGGGGCCAACGTCCTGACTTTC.

This chain's CDR3 is CASSGDLGRAGDTQYF. DNA of the CDR3: TGTGCCAGCAGTGGTGACCTGGGGAGGGCGGGTGATACGCAGTATTTT. V gene TRBV2 combines with J gene TRBJ2-3; TRBD2 matches at 7 bases. Per germline, CDR1 SNHLY and CDR2 FYNNEI. The CDR3 is made up of 16 amino acids. J lost 6 bases, V lost 4 bases, and 13 bases had no gene match.